This section outlines one T cell receptor (beta chain) sequence together with its context. This entry belongs to a study of sequential checkpoint blockade in melanoma. Study in general: Each arm's sequence ended with maintenance nivolumab.

Treatment noted: randomized to nivolumab then ipilimumab (arm A) or the reverse (arm B). This CDR3 spans 19 amino acids. Measured with immunoSEQ multiplex PCR; TCRdb has only the in-frame clones, and not every one. Of about 30,000 clones listed, 70% to 85% were seen once; the top ten hold more than 10%. Here the sequenced sample was CD8+ T cells sorted from blood (inferred from file names), taken from a patient given nivolumab and ipilimumab in sequence. The V gene is TRBV21-1, the J gene TRBJ2-2; the D call TRBD1 from the table was never checked on the DNA. TRBV21-1 is a documented pseudogene. This receptor was obtained from a human donor with melanoma. In nucleotides, the CDR3 is TGTGCCAGCAGCACCCACCGGGACAGGGAACCTCTAGACGCCGGGGAGCTGTTTTTT. This sequence encodes CASSTHRDREPLDAGELFF.